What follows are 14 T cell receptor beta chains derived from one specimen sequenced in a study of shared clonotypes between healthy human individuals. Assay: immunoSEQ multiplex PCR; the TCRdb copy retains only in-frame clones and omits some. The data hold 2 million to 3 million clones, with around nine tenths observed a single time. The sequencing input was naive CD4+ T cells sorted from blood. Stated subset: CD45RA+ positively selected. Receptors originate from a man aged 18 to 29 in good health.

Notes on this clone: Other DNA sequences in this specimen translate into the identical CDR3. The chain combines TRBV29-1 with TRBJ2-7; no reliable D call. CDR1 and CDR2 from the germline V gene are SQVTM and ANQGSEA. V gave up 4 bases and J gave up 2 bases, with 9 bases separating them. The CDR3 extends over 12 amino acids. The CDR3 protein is CSVVGGTYEQYF. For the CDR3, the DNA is TGCAGCGTTGTGGGCGGTACCTACGAGCAGTACTTC.

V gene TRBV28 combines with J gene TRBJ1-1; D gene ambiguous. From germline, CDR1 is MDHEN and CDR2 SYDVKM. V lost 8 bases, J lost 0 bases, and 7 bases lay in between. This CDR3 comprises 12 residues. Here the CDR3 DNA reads TGTGCCAGCTTGGCAGTGAACACTGAAGCTTTCTTT. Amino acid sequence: CASLAVNTEAFF.

The CDR3 DNA sequence: TGTGCCTGGACTGGCGGGGGAGCCTACGAGCAGTACTTC. Translation gives CAWTGGGAYEQYF. This chain links TRBV30 with TRBJ2-7; 7 nucleotides match TRBD2. Germline CDR1 and CDR2: GTSNPN and SVGIG (reference sequence). V dropped 4 bases and J dropped 2; count of bases not matched to a gene: 5. The CDR3 loop spans 13 amino acids.

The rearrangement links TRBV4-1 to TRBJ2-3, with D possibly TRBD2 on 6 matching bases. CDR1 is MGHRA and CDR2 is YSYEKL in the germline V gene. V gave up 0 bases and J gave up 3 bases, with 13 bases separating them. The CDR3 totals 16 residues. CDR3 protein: CASSQDSNGGTDTQYF. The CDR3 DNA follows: TGCGCCAGCAGCCAAGATTCTAACGGGGGAACAGATACGCAGTATTTT.

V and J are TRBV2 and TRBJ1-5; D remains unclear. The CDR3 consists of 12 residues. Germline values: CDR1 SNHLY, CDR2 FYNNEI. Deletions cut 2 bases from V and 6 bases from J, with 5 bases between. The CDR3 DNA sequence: TGTGCCAGCAGTGAATCCGCTCAGCCCCAGCATTTT. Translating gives CASSESAQPQHF. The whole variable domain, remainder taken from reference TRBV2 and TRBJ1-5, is EPEVTQTPSHQVTQMGQEVILRCVPISNHLYFYWYRQILGQKVEFLVSFYNNEISEKSEIFDDQFSVERPDGSNFTLKIRSTKLEDSAMYFCASSESAQPQHFGDGTRLSIL.

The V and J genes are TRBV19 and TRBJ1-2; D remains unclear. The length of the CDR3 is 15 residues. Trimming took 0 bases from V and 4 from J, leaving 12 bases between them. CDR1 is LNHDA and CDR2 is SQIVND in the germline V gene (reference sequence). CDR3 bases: TGTGCCAGTAGTATAGATCCGGCAGGTGGCTATGGCTACACCTTC. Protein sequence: CASSIDPAGGYGYTF.

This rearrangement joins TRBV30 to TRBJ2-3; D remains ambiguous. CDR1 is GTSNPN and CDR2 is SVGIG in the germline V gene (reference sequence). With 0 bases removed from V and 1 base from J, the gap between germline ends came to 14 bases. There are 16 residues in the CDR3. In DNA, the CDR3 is TGTGCCTGGAGTGTAGGGTTACGGCAGGGCACAGATACGCAGTATTTT. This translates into CAWSVGLRQGTDTQYF.

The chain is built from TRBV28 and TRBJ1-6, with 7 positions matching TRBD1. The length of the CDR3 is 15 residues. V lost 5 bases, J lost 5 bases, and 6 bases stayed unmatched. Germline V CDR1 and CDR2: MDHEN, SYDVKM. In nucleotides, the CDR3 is TGTGCCAGCAGTCGAACGGGACAGAATAATTCACCCCTCCACTTT. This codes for CASSRTGQNNSPLHF.

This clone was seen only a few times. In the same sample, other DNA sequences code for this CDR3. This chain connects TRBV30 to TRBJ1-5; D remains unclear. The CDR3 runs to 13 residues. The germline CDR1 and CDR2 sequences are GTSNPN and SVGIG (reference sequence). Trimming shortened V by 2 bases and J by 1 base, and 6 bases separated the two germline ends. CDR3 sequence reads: CAWSQDSNQPQHF. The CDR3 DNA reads TGTGCCTGGAGTCAGGACAGCAATCAGCCCCAGCATTTT. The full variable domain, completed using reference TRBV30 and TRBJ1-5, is SQTIHQWPATLVQPVGSPLSLECTVEGTSNPNLYWYRQAAGRGLQLLFYSVGIGQISSEVPQNLSASRPQDRQFILSSKKLLLSDSGFYLCAWSQDSNQPQHFGDGTRLSIL.

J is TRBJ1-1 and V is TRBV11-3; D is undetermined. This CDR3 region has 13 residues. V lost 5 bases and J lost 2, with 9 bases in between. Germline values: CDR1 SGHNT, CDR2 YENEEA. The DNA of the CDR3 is TGTGCCAGCAGCAGGGCAGATAACACTGAAGCTTTCTTT. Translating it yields CASSRADNTEAFF. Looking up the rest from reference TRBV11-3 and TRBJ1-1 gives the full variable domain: EAGVVQSPRYKIIEKKQPVAFWCNPISGHNTLYWYLQNLGQGPELLIRYENEEAVDDSQLPKDRFSAERLKGVDSTLKIQPAELGDSAVYLCASSRADNTEAFFGQGTRLTVV.

The CDR3 sequence is CASTDRAGANVLTF. The CDR3 nucleotides read TGTGCCAGTACCGACAGGGCTGGGGCCAACGTCCTGACTTTC. V usage is TRBV19 and J usage is TRBJ2-6, with 7 bases lining up with TRBD1. With V trimmed by 7 bases and J by 2 bases, 2 bases remained unmatched. Germline CDR1 is LNHDA and CDR2 is SQIVND (reference sequence). The CDR3 extends over 14 amino acids.

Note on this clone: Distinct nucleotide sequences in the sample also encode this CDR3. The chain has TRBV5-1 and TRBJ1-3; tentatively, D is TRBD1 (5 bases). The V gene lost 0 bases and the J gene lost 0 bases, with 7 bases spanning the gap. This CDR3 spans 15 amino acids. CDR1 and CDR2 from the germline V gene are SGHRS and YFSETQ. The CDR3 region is CASSLGTNSGNTIYF. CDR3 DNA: TGCGCCAGCAGCTTGGGGACAAACTCTGGAAACACCATATATTTT.

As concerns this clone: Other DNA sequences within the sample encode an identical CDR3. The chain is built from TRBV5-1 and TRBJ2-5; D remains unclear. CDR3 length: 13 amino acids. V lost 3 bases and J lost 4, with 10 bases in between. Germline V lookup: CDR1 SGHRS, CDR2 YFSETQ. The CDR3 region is CASSSGAGETQYF. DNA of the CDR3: TGCGCCAGCAGCTCAGGAGCAGGAGAGACCCAGTACTTC.

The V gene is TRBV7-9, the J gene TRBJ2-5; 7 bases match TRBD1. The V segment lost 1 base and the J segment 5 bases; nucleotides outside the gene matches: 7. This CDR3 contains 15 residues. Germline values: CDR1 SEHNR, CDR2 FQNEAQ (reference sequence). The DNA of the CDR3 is TGTGCCAGCAGCTTAGAAGGGGGCCGTTGGGAGACCCAGTACTTC. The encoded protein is CASSLEGGRWETQYF.